A selection of T cell receptor beta chains follows, all from one sample in a study of pediatric ulcerative colitis. Sequencing was performed with immunoSEQ multiplex PCR; in TCRdb, only in-frame clones are kept and a portion is missing. The sample yields about 25,000 clones, roughly 71% seen once. The material sequenced was gut tissue. These receptors all come from a boy younger than 18 with severe ulcerative colitis. CDR3s include the opening cysteine and the closing phenylalanine or tryptophan. The order of the fields is V gene, J gene, D gene, clone size, CDR3 protein, CDR3 DNA. The D gene is left open where the match is weak. Not all rows give a size; the values are once, few, many and, for expanded clones, a class.

TRBV7-2	TRBJ2-3	TRBD2	.	CASSTRLAGASDTQYF	TGTGCCAGCAGCACCAGACTAGCGGGAGCCTCAGATACGCAGTATTTT
TRBV29-1	TRBJ2-3	TRBD2	.	CSVEEERDGDTQYF	TGCAGCGTTGAAGAGGAGCGGGACGGAGATACGCAGTATTTT
TRBV25-1	TRBJ2-5	TRBD2	few	CASSEYGLAGGTQYF	TGTGCCAGCAGTGAATACGGCTTGGCGGGAGGGACCCAGTACTTC
TRBV7-9	TRBJ2-3	.	.	CASSFSMTDTQYF	TGTGCCAGCAGCTTTTCCATGACAGATACGCAGTATTTT
TRBV30	TRBJ1-3	.	.	CAWTPPSTRTIYF	TGTGCCTGGACTCCACCATCGACACGGACCATATATTTT
TRBV7-6	TRBJ2-3	.	.	CASSSGYTDTQYF	TGTGCCAGCAGCTCAGGCTACACAGATACGCAGTATTTT
TRBV30	TRBJ1-1	.	few	CAWDYGPDTEAFF	TGTGCCTGGGACTATGGACCTGACACTGAAGCTTTCTTT
TRBV7-9	TRBJ1-1	.	once	CASSSTREPYEAFF	TGTGCCAGCAGCTCAACAAGGGAACCTTATGAAGCTTTCTTT
TRBV14	TRBJ1-4	.	.	CASSQDTVSTNEKLFF	TGTGCCAGCAGCCAAGATACGGTGTCAACTAATGAAAAACTGTTTTTT
TRBV7-2	TRBJ2-7	TRBD2	.	CASSFSGRSDEQYF	TGTGCCAGCAGCTTTAGCGGGAGGAGCGACGAGCAGTACTTC
TRBV18	TRBJ2-1	TRBD2	.	CASSPIAGGEQFF	TGTGCCAGCTCACCAATAGCGGGGGGTGAGCAGTTCTTC
TRBV23-1	TRBJ2-1	.	.	CASSLRGGTRNEQFF	TGCGCCAGCAGTCTGCGGGGCGGGACGAGGAATGAGCAGTTCTTC
TRBV6-4	TRBJ2-1	TRBD2	.	CASSDILAGGIGEQFF	TGTGCCAGCAGTGACATACTGGCGGGAGGTATCGGTGAGCAGTTCTTC
TRBV7-2	TRBJ1-1	.	.	CASSLTENTEAFF	TGTGCCAGCAGCCTGACAGAGAACACTGAAGCTTTCTTT
TRBV20-1	TRBJ2-1	.	few	CSVAGTNEQFF	TGCAGTGTAGCTGGAACCAATGAGCAGTTCTTC
TRBV6-5	TRBJ2-7	.	.	CASSYDLGLYYEQYF	TGTGCCAGCAGTTACGATCTAGGACTCTACTACGAGCAGTACTTC
TRBV27	TRBJ2-3	.	.	CASSLVPGGDTQYF	TGTGCCAGCAGTTTAGTTCCAGGAGGAGATACGCAGTATTTT
TRBV7-2	TRBJ1-4	.	.	CASSEAGAGKLFF	TGTGCCAGCAGCGAGGCAGGGGCCGGGAAACTGTTTTTT
TRBV5-1	TRBJ2-1	.	medium-sized	CASSLEGSGSSYNEQFF	TGCGCCAGCAGCTTGGAGGGTAGCGGAAGTTCTTACAATGAGCAGTTCTTC
TRBV6-5	TRBJ2-7	TRBD2	.	CASSNLAGGSYEQYF	TGTGCCAGCAGTAACTTAGCGGGAGGATCCTACGAGCAGTACTTC
TRBV6-5	TRBJ2-3	TRBD2	.	CASRTLAGGGDTQYF	TGTGCCAGCAGGACCCTAGCGGGAGGCGGCGATACGCAGTATTTT
TRBV11-2	TRBJ2-3	.	.	CASSWTHGGTDTQYF	TGTGCCAGCAGCTGGACGCACGGGGGCACAGATACGCAGTATTTT
TRBV5-4	TRBJ2-7	TRBD1	.	CASSSYRGDYEQYF	TGTGCCAGCAGCTCCTACAGGGGTGACTACGAGCAGTACTTC
TRBV6-1	TRBJ2-7	TRBD2	.	CASSDPTSGHYEQYF	TGTGCCAGCAGTGACCCTACTAGCGGCCACTACGAGCAGTACTTC
TRBV7-9	TRBJ2-6	.	.	CALWGANVLTF	TGTGCTCTGTGGGGGGCCAACGTCCTGACTTTC
TRBV7-2	TRBJ2-7	.	few	CASSINYEQYF	TGTGCCAGCAGCATTAACTACGAGCAGTACTTC